This T cell receptor beta chain came from a study of cytomegalovirus exposure and HLA in healthy donors. Overall study results and limits: As a later analysis revealed, the rate of TCR association differed by HLA locus, with DRB1 most and HLA-C fewest. Presence/absence analyses rested on an assumption that sequencing depth was roughly uniform across donors. Data from an earlier analysis indicated that most TCR beta V segments were productive either about 87% or about 30% of the time.

CDR1 SGHDT and CDR2 YYEEEE come from the germline V gene. V lost 0 bases and J lost 4, with 14 bases in between. The CDR3 length is 15 residues. The PCR employed 60 Vbeta primers together with 13 Jbeta primers. The data were produced by immunoSEQ multiplex PCR, yet TCRdb's version contains in-frame clones alone and is incomplete. Of around 150,000 clones detected, approximately 80% appear once; the ten largest clones hold roughly an eighth. Points on this clone: Its antigen is as yet unknown.

Source material: PBMCs. This receptor was obtained from a woman between 45 and 65 years old in good health and CMV-seronegative. The chain is built from TRBV5-6 and TRBJ2-7, with D possibly TRBD1 on 6 matching bases. CDR3 amino acids: CASSLGQGNPYEQYF. As DNA, the CDR3 is TGTGCCAGCAGCTTGGGCCAGGGGAATCCGTACGAGCAGTACTTC.